This TCR beta chain was profiled in a study of T cell repertoires in cytomegalovirus infection. About the research overall: Evidence of both CMV infection and a matching HLA type came from public TCR beta signatures.

TCRdb re-derived calls from the reads in MiXCR, one entry per CDR3 protein. This table holds more than 200,000 distinct CDR3 sequences, 9.1% found once. Study results and caveats: CMV-specific HLA-C-restricted TCR beta clonotypes dominated the ex vivo response.

The CDR3 extends over 16 amino acids. Germline CDR1 reads SEHNR; CDR2 reads FQNEAQ (reference sequence). Trimming stripped 0 bases from V and 4 bases from J, with 13 bases between. This clonotype has ten or more counts. Its antigen remains unknown. Sequenced sample: PBMCs. The V call is TRBV7-9, the J call TRBJ1-5; D is possibly TRBD1 (5 bases). This sequence originates from a human donor in good health (CMV status not recorded). Some clones in this sample may be carry-over from other donors' samples. The CDR3 spells CASSLALGGGNQPQHF. The DNA for the CDR3 is TGTGCCAGCAGCTTAGCGCTTGGGGGTGGAAATCAGCCCCAGCATTTT. Full variable domain (remainder filled in from reference TRBV7-9 and TRBJ1-5): DTGVSQNPRHKITKRGQNVTFRCDPISEHNRLYWYRQTLGQGPEFLTYFQNEAQLEKSRLLSDRFSAERPKGSFSTLEIQRTEQGDSAMYLCASSLALGGGNQPQHFGDGTRLSIL.